This T cell receptor (beta chain) appears in the sequencing data of a study of control samples from healthy donors and cancer patients. Assay: immunoSEQ multiplex PCR; the TCRdb copy retains only in-frame clones and omits some. Of approximately 220,000 clones listed, just under 95% are singletons. The germline gives CDR1 KGHSH, CDR2 LQKENI. This CDR3 contains 15 residues. With 4 bases clipped from V and 5 bases from J, the junction kept 7 bases outside the gene matches. The chain joins TRBV18 to TRBJ1-5, with 8 bases fitting TRBD1. The source of this sequence is a man aged 50 to 59 in good health. The specimen sequenced was blood. Written as DNA, the CDR3 is TGTGCCAGCTCACAGTCGACAGGGGTGGATCAGCCCCAGCATTTT. Translated: CASSQSTGVDQPQHF.